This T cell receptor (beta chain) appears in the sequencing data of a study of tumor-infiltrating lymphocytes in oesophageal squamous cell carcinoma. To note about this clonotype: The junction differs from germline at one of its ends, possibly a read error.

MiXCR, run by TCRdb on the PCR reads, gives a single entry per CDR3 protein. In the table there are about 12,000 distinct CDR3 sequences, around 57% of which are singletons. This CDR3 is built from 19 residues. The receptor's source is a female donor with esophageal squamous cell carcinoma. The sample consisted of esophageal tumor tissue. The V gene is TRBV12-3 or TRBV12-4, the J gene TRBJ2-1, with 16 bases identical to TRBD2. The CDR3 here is CASSFLEGLAGGPTGELFF. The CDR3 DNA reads TGTGCCAGCAGTTTCCTCGAGGGACTAGCGGGGGGGCCGACCGGGGAGCTGTTCTTC.